Listed here are 9 T cell receptor beta chains from one sample, sequenced in a study of siplizumab effects on memory and regulatory T cells. Generated by immunoSEQ multiplex PCR, the TCRdb table keeps only in-frame clones and is missing some. The sample gives about 15,000 clones, over 40% of which show up once; approximately 8% is in the top ten. Cells that made up the mixed lymphocyte reaction were cocultured at 37°C for around 6 days. These receptors' targets are unknown. The specimen was CFSE-low (dividing) CD4+ T cells sorted from an allogeneic mixed lymphocyte reaction. The receptor source for this set is a human donor in good health; the cells came from an allogeneic mixed lymphocyte reaction. Some clones in this sample may be carry-over from other donors' samples.

This clone rates as large. CDR3 in amino acids: CASRDRRQGSGTEAFF. DNA for the CDR3: TGTGCCAGCAGGGATCGTCGACAGGGATCTGGCACTGAAGCTTTCTTT. The rearrangement uses TRBV2 and TRBJ1-1; TRBD1 agrees at 7 bases. Trimming at V came to 6 bases and at J to 4 bases, leaving 14 bases not matched to a gene. Germline V lookup: CDR1 SNHLY, CDR2 FYNNEI. The CDR3 length is 16 residues.

Remarks on this clone: A read error may be the cause here, since a much bigger clone is one base away. The identical CDR3 is also encoded by other nucleotide sequences in the sample. This chain uses TRBV5-1 with TRBJ1-1, with D uncertain. Per germline, CDR1 SGHRS and CDR2 YFSETQ. The CDR3 totals 16 residues. V lost 4 bases and J lost 4, with 20 bases in between. CDR3 protein: CASSLDSTQIGTEAFF. The DNA for the CDR3 is TGCGCCAGCAGCCTTGACTCTACGCAAATAGGCACTGAAGCTTTCTTT. The whole variable domain, remainder taken from reference TRBV5-1 and TRBJ1-1, is KAGVTQTPRYLIKTRGQQVTLSCSPISGHRSVSWYQQTPGQGLQFLFEYFSETQRNKGNFPGRFSGRQFSNSRSEMNVSTLELGDSALYLCASSLDSTQIGTEAFFGQGTRLTVV.

In this sample, this clone turned up a few times. CDR3 sequence reads: CASSSATDTQYF. CDR3 sequence (DNA): TGTGCCAGCAGTTCCGCCACAGATACGCAGTATTTT. The chain recombines TRBV6-6 with TRBJ2-3; no definite D call. Germline assignment: CDR1 MNHNY and CDR2 SVGAGI (reference sequence). Trimming took 4 bases from V and 2 from J, leaving 4 bases between them. The CDR3 has 12 residues.

The chain links TRBV18 to TRBJ2-3; 10 bases fit TRBD1. Losses at the gene ends were 3 bases for V and 1 base for J; bases not matched to a gene: 4. The CDR3 is 16 residues long. The germline gives CDR1 KGHSH, CDR2 LQKENI. CDR3 sequence reads: CASSPKGTGGTDTQYF. In DNA, the CDR3 is TGTGCCAGCTCACCGAAGGGGACAGGGGGCACAGATACGCAGTATTTT. Combining the CDR3 with reference TRBV18 and TRBJ2-3 gives the whole variable domain NAGVMQNPRHLVRRRGQEARLRCSPMKGHSHVYWYRQLPEEGLKFMVYLQKENIIDESGMPKERFSAEFPKEGPSILRIQQVVRGDSAAYFCASSPKGTGGTDTQYFGPGTRLTVL.

V and J are TRBV4-2 and TRBJ2-7, with TRBD2 matching 8 bases. This CDR3 comprises 15 residues. CDR1 is LGHNA, CDR2 YNFKEQ, per germline. The V segment lost 5 bases and the J segment 2 bases; nucleotides outside the gene matches: 8. CDR3 DNA: TGTGCCAGCAGCTTGGGTGCCGGGAGGGCCTACGAGCAGTACTTC. This gives the protein CASSLGAGRAYEQYF.

The chain links TRBV27 to TRBJ2-7, with 7 bases fitting TRBD1. The CDR3 is 15 residues long. Germline V lookup: CDR1 MNHEY, CDR2 SMNVEV (reference sequence). V lost 2 bases to trimming and J lost 2 bases; unmatched junction nucleotides: 6. The CDR3 coding sequence is TGTGCCAGCAGTTTAATTGCGGACAGGCCCTACGAGCAGTACTTC. This gives the protein CASSLIADRPYEQYF.

This clone came up a few times. This chain uses TRBV18 with TRBJ2-3; D gene uncertain. Trimming pared 3 bases from V and 1 base from J, leaving 2 bases between. CDR3 length: 12 residues. CDR1 and CDR2 (germline): KGHSH, LQKENI. The CDR3 DNA reads as TGTGCCAGCTCACCGGGCACAGATACGCAGTATTTT. Encoded protein: CASSPGTDTQYF. Full variable domain (remainder filled in from reference TRBV18 and TRBJ2-3): NAGVMQNPRHLVRRRGQEARLRCSPMKGHSHVYWYRQLPEEGLKFMVYLQKENIIDESGMPKERFSAEFPKEGPSILRIQQVVRGDSAAYFCASSPGTDTQYFGPGTRLTVL.

The chain uses TRBV7-2 and TRBJ1-5, with TRBD1 matching over 9 bases. The V gene's germline CDR1 is SGHTA and CDR2 FQGNSA. The V segment lost 5 bases and the J segment 3 bases; nucleotides outside the gene matches: 8. This CDR3 comprises 16 residues. CDR3 bases: TGTGCCAGCAGCAAGTGGACAGGGGCCTACAATCAGCCCCAGCATTTT. Translation gives CASSKWTGAYNQPQHF.

J is TRBJ1-3 and V is TRBV21-1; the DNA was not used to check the table's D call, TRBD1. TRBV21-1 is a listed pseudogene. This CDR3 spans 17 amino acids. The CDR3 sequence: CASSSFGRSISGNTIYF. The CDR3 nucleotides read TGTGCCAGCAGCAGTTTCGGCAGGTCTATCTCTGGAAACACCATATATTTT.